This paragraph reports one T cell receptor beta chain. As yet, its antigen is unknown. These data originate in a study of cytomegalovirus exposure and HLA in healthy donors. Findings of the study overall: Later analysis showed TCR association rates varying by HLA locus, highest for DRB1 and lowest for HLA-C. Among TCR beta chains, those listed as cytomegalovirus-associated numbered approximately 150. Data from an earlier analysis indicated that most TCR beta V segments were productive either about 87% or about 30% of the time. It was assumed in the presence/absence analyses that sequencing depth was roughly uniform across donors.

V shed 6 bases, J shed 2 bases, and the junction held 8 bases outside the gene matches. The CDR3 totals 15 residues. The germline V gene has CDR1 SQVTM and CDR2 ANQGSEA. The PCR used 60 Vbeta and 13 Jbeta primers. Profiled with immunoSEQ multiplex PCR; TCRdb holds only in-frame clones, not every one. This sample has over 100,000 clones, with about 60% found just once. This chain links TRBV29-1 with TRBJ2-1; 9 nucleotides match TRBD1. This receptor was identified in a woman aged 25 to 39 in good health and CMV-seronegative. The sample was PBMCs. The CDR3 coding sequence is TGCAGCGTGGTTGGACAGGGGAGTCCCTACAATGAGCAGTTCTTC. Encoded protein: CSVVGQGSPYNEQFF.